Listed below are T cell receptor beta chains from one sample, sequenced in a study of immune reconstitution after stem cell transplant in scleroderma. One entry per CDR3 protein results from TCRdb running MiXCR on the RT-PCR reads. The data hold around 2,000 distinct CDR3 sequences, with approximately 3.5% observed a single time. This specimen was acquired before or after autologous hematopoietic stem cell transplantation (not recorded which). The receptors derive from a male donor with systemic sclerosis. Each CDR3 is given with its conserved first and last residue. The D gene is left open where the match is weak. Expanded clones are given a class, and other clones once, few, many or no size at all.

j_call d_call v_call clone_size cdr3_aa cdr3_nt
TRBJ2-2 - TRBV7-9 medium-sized CASSSRAGATGELFF TGTGCCAGCAGCTCCCGCGCAGGAGCCACCGGGGAGCTGTTTTTT
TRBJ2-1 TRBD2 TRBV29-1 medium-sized CSVDRTSGDNEQFF TGCAGCGTAGATCGGACTAGCGGAGACAATGAGCAGTTCTTC
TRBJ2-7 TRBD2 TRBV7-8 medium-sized CASSVPIGTNSYEQYF TGTGCCAGCAGCGTCCCCATCGGGACTAACTCCTACGAGCAGTACTTC
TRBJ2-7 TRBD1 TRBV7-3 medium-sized CASSKQGAHEQYF TGTGCCAGCAGCAAACAGGGGGCCCACGAGCAGTACTTC
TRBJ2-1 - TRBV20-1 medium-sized CSAPGPLGASNEQFF TGCAGTGCTCCAGGGCCCCTTGGGGCCTCAAATGAGCAGTTCTTC
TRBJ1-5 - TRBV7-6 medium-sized CASSLGASHQPQHF TGTGCCAGCAGCCTGGGGGCATCCCATCAGCCCCAGCATTTT
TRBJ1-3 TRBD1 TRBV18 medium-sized CASSPGQGRSGNTIYF TGTGCCAGCTCACCTGGACAGGGGCGCTCTGGAAACACCATATATTTT
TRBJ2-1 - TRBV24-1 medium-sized CATSDLSDPKSGPYNEQFF TGTGCCACCAGTGATTTAAGCGACCCTAAGAGCGGACCCTACAATGAGCAGTTCTTC
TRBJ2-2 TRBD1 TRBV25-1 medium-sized CASSARTPRQGITGELFF TGTGCCAGCAGTGCACGGACACCGAGACAGGGAATCACCGGGGAGCTGTTTTTT
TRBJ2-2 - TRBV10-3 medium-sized CAISETGKSGELFF TGTGCCATCAGTGAAACAGGGAAGTCCGGGGAGCTGTTTTTT
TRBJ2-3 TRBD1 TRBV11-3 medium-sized CASSLNRGLGDTQYF TGTGCCAGCAGCCTAAATAGGGGGCTGGGGGATACGCAGTATTTT
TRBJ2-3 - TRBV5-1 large CASSLSYTDTQYF TGCGCCAGCAGCTTGTCGTACACAGATACGCAGTATTTT
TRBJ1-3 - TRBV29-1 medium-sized CSVLTAPISGNTIYF TGCAGCGTTCTGACAGCTCCTATCTCTGGAAACACCATATATTTT
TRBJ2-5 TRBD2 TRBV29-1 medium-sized CSVQREGQAQYF TGCAGCGTGCAGCGGGAGGGCCAGGCCCAGTACTTC
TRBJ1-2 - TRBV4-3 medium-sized CASSQEVDSYGYTF TGCGCCAGCAGCCAAGAAGTGGACAGCTATGGCTACACCTTC
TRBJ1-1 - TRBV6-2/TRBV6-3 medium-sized CASSGTPPEAFF TGTGCCAGCAGCGGGACGCCTCCTGAAGCTTTCTTT
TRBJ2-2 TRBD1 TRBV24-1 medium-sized CATSDRRDRFTGELFF TGTGCCACCAGTGATCGCCGGGACAGGTTCACCGGGGAGCTGTTTTTT
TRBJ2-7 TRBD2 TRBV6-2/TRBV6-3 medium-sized CASSYSSTDGEGYEQYF TGTGCCAGCAGTTACTCGAGTACGGACGGGGAGGGCTACGAGCAGTACTTC
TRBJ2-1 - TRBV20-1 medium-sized CSAPPPSVSYNEQFF TGCAGTGCTCCACCGCCGAGCGTCTCCTACAATGAGCAGTTCTTC
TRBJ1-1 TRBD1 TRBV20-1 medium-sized CSASPGTANTEAFF TGCAGTGCCAGCCCCGGGACAGCGAACACTGAAGCTTTCTTT
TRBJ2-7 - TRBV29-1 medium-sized CSVEVTDMEYEQYF TGCAGCGTTGAAGTAACGGACATGGAATACGAGCAGTACTTC
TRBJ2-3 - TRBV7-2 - CASSLADRSTDTQYF TGTGCCAGCAGCTTAGCGGACCGCAGCACAGATACGCAGTATTTT
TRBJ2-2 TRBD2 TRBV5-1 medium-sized CASSPSGGWSTGELFF TGCGCCAGCAGCCCCTCGGGGGGGTGGAGCACCGGGGAGCTGTTTTTT
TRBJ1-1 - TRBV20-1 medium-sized CSATRGGNTEAFF TGCAGTGCTACGCGGGGGGGGAACACTGAAGCTTTCTTT
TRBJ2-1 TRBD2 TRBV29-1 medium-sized CSVKTSGTSGEQFF TGCAGCGTTAAAACTAGCGGGACCAGTGGTGAGCAGTTCTTC
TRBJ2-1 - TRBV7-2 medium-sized CASSLSTEYNEQFF TGTGCCAGCAGCTTAAGCACAGAATACAATGAGCAGTTCTTC
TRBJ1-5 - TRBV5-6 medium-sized CASSYGQNNQPQHF TGTGCCAGCAGCTATGGACAGAACAATCAGCCCCAGCATTTT
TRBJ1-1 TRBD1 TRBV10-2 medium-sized CASGRQGDVMNIEAFF TGCGCCAGCGGGCGACAGGGGGATGTTATGAACATTGAAGCTTTCTTT
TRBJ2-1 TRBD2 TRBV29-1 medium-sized CSVVAGASYNEQFF TGCAGCGTAGTAGCGGGGGCCTCTTACAATGAGCAGTTCTTC
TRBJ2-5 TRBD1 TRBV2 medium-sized CASSDRQGGETQYF TGTGCCAGCAGTGATCGACAGGGGGGAGAGACCCAGTACTTC
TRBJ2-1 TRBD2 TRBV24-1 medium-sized CATAGTSGLQEQFF TGTGCCACCGCCGGGACTAGCGGTCTTCAGGAGCAGTTCTTC
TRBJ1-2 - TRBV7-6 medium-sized CASSPASGGYGYTF TGTGCCAGCAGCCCCGCGTCGGGGGGTTATGGCTACACCTTC
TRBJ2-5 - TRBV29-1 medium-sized CSVDVLLQETQYF TGCAGCGTTGATGTACTACTTCAAGAGACCCAGTACTTC
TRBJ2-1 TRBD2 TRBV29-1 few CSVEPAGGYNEQFF TGCAGCGTTGAACCAGCGGGAGGCTACAATGAGCAGTTCTTC
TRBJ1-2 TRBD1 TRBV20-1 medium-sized CSGGQANYGYTF TGCAGTGGGGGACAGGCAAACTATGGCTACACCTTC
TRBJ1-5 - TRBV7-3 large CASSSRGESGNQPQHF TGTGCCAGCAGCTCTAGGGGAGAGAGTGGCAATCAGCCCCAGCATTTT
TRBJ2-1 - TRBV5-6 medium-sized CASSSYTVLRRAGEQFF TGTGCCAGCAGCTCGTACACCGTTCTACGGAGGGCTGGTGAGCAGTTCTTC
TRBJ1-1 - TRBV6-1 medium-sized CASRAGTASGNTEAFF TGTGCCAGCAGAGCAGGGACTGCCTCAGGGAACACTGAAGCTTTCTTT
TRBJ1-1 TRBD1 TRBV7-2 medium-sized CASSLAQGASHPEAFF TGTGCCAGCAGCTTAGCCCAGGGGGCGAGCCATCCTGAAGCTTTCTTT